At least ten counts were recorded for the clone carrying this T cell receptor beta chain. TCRdb passed the reads through MiXCR, listing each CDR3 protein once. The profile shows hundreds of thousands of distinct CDR3 sequences, more than 8% of them singletons. The sample comes from a study of T cell repertoires in cytomegalovirus infection. The CDR3 is 16 residues long. V lost 1 base and J lost 0, with 11 bases in between. Germline lookup yields CDR1 SGHTA and CDR2 FQGNSA. The chain is built from TRBV7-2 and TRBJ2-3, with D maybe TRBD2 (6 bases). Sequencing was performed on PBMCs. The clonotype originates from a human donor in good health (CMV status not recorded). Some clones in this sample may be carry-over from other donors' samples. The CDR3 protein is CASSLVGGASTDTQYF. CDR3 in DNA: TGTGCCAGCAGCTTAGTAGGCGGGGCTAGCACAGATACGCAGTATTTT.